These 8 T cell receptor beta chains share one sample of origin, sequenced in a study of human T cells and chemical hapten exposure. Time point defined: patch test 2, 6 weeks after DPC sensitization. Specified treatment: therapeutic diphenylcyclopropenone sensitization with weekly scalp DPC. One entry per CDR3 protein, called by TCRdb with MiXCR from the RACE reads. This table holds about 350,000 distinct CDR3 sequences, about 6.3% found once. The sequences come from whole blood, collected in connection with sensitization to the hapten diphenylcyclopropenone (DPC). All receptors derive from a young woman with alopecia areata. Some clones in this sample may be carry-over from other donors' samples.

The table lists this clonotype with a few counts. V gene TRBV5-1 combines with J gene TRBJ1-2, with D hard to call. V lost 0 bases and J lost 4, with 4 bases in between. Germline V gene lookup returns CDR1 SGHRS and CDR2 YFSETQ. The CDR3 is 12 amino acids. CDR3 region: CASSLDFYGYTF. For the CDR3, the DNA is TGCGCCAGCAGCTTGGACTTCTATGGCTACACCTTC.

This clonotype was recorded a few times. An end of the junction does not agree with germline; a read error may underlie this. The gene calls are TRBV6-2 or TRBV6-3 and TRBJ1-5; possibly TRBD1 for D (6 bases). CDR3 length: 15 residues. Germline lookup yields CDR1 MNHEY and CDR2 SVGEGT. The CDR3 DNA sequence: TGTGCCAGCAGTGACTCAGGGGTCGGTAATCAGCCCCAGCATTTT. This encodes CASSDSGVGNQPQHF.

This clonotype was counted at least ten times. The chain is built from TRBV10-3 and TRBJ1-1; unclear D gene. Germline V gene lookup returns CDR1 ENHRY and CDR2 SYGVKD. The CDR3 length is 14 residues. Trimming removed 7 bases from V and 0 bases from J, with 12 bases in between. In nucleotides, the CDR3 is TGTGCCATCAAAGGAGTAAACATGAACACTGAAGCTTTCTTT. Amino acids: CAIKGVNMNTEAFF.

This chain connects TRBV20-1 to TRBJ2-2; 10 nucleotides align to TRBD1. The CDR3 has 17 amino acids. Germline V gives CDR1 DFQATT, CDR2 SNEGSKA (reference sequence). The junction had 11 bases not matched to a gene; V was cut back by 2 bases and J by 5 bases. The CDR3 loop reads CSARPSDRGPPTGELFF. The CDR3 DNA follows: TGCAGTGCTAGACCCTCCGACAGGGGGCCCCCTACCGGGGAGCTGTTTTTT.

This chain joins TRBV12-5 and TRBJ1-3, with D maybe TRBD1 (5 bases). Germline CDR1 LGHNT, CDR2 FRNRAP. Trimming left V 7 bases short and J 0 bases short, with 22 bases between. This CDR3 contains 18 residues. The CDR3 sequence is CASAFQVSRQYSGNTIYF. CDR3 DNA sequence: TGTGCTAGTGCCTTTCAGGTATCGAGACAGTACTCTGGAAACACCATATATTTT.

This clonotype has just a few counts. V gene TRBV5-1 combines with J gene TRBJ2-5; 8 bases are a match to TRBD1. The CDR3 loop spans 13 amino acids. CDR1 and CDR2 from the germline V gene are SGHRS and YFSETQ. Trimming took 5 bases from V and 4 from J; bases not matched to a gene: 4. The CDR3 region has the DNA TGCGCCAGCAGACCGACAGGGGTAGAGACCCAGTACTTC. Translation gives CASRPTGVETQYF.

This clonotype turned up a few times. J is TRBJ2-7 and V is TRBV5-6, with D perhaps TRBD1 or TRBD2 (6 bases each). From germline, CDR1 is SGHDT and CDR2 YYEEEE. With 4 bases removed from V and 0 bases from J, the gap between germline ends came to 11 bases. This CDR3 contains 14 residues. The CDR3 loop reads CASSRRGPSYEQYF. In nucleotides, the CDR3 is TGTGCCAGCAGCCGCCGGGGGCCCTCCTACGAGCAGTACTTC.

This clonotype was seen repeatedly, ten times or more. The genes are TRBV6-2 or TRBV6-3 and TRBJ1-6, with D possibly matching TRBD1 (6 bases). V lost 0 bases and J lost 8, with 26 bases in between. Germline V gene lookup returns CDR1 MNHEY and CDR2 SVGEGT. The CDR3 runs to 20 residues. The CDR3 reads CASSYSPSIQGVKKDSPLHF. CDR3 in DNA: TGTGCCAGCAGTTACTCTCCCTCGATACAGGGCGTAAAGAAGGATTCACCCCTCCACTTT.